One and the same sample provided the 25 T cell receptor beta chains below, sequenced in a study of neurological immune-mediated disorders. TCRdb recomputed calls from the 5' RACE reads with MiXCR, one row per CDR3 protein. The data contain some 57,000 distinct CDR3 sequences, under 5% of them singletons. Sequencing was performed on PBMCs. Source of these receptors: a woman aged 50 to 60 with multiple sclerosis.

This clonotype has ten or more counts. J is TRBJ2-5 and V is TRBV15; weak D call: TRBD2 (5 bases). Germline-derived CDR1 and CDR2 are LNHNV and YYDKDF (reference sequence). The V gene lost 5 bases and the J gene lost 2 bases, with 15 bases spanning the gap. The CDR3 is made up of 15 amino acids. The CDR3 nucleotides are TGTGCCACCAGCTTCGATCGGGGTCAGCAAGAGACCCAGTACTTC. Amino acids: CATSFDRGQQETQYF.

This clonotype was seen ten or more times. This chain joins TRBV7-9 and TRBJ2-1; D gene ambiguous. This CDR3 has 12 amino acids. Germline V gene lookup returns CDR1 SEHNR and CDR2 FQNEAQ (reference sequence). Trimming cost V 8 bases and J 10 bases, with 15 bases left between them. Here the CDR3 reads CASEEPPREQFF. CDR3 nucleotides: TGTGCCAGCGAGGAGCCTCCCAGAGAGCAGTTCTTC. The full variable domain, completed using reference TRBV7-9 and TRBJ2-1, is DTGVSQNPRHKITKRGQNVTFRCDPISEHNRLYWYRQTLGQGPEFLTYFQNEAQLEKSRLLSDRFSAERPKGSFSTLEIQRTEQGDSAMYLCASEEPPREQFFGPGTRLTVL.

Ten or more counts support this clonotype. The chain joins TRBV2 to TRBJ2-3, with 9 bases that match TRBD1. The CDR3 has 15 amino acids. V gave up 6 bases and J gave up 1 base; unmatched junction bases: 5. In germline, CDR1 is SNHLY, CDR2 FYNNEI. In DNA, the CDR3 is TGTGCCAGCAGCCCTCGGACAGGGGGCACAGATACGCAGTATTTT. Amino acid sequence: CASSPRTGGTDTQYF.

This clonotype was detected many times. This chain links TRBV3-1 with TRBJ1-1; D uncertain. This CDR3 region has 16 residues. Trimming removed 0 bases at V and 6 bases at J, with 17 bases between. Germline lookup yields CDR1 LGHDT and CDR2 YNNKEL (reference sequence). CDR3 sequence (DNA): TGTGCCAGCAGCCAAGATCACGGGCAGCTAATAGCTGAAGCTTTCTTT. Its translation is CASSQDHGQLIAEAFF.

Ten or more counts support this clonotype. The V call is TRBV12-3 or TRBV12-4, the J call TRBJ2-3; 8 bases are shared with TRBD2. Unmatched junction bases numbered 4, after V lost 6 bases and J lost 2 bases. The CDR3 sequence is 14 residues long. CDR3: CASSRTSLTDTQYF. The CDR3 DNA is TGTGCCAGCAGCCGGACTAGCCTCACAGATACGCAGTATTTT.

This clonotype has a count of ten or more. The J gene is TRBJ2-2, the V gene TRBV4-3; TRBD2 matches at 8 bases. Germline CDR1 is LGHNA and CDR2 is YSLEER. Trimming cost V 0 bases and J 4 bases; bases outside gene matches: 13. CDR3 length equals 19 residues. Here the CDR3 DNA reads TGCGCCAGCAGCCAAGAGGCCCATATCGGGGGGGCTCCCACCGGGGAGCTGTTTTTT. Residues: CASSQEAHIGGAPTGELFF.

This clonotype came up many times. This chain joins TRBV7-8 and TRBJ2-1, with D maybe TRBD1 (6 bases). The CDR3 has 16 residues. Trimming pared 0 bases from V and 5 bases from J, leaving 14 bases between. The germline CDR1 and CDR2 sequences are SGHVS and FQNEAQ. CDR3: CASSLAGALGDNEQFF. The CDR3, as DNA: TGTGCCAGCAGCTTAGCGGGGGCCCTTGGAGACAATGAGCAGTTCTTC.

This clonotype was seen more than once but under ten times. This may stem from a read error, because a much larger clone lies one nucleotide away. The CDR3 DNA reads as TGCAGTGCGGAAGGGGCAGGGCAGAAGATGTATGGCTACACCTTC. As protein: CSAEGAGQKMYGYTF. The genes are TRBV20-1 and TRBJ1-2; D is perhaps TRBD1 (5 bases). Germline loops: CDR1 DFQATT, CDR2 SNEGSKA (reference sequence). The V and J ends lost 6 bases and 5 bases respectively, with 22 bases between them. CDR3 length: 15 residues.

This clonotype was picked up a small number of times. The junction and the germline gene differ at one end; a read error may be behind it. This chain uses TRBV11-1 with TRBJ1-5; 7 bases agree with TRBD1. The CDR3 is 13 residues long. Germline CDR1 SGHAT, CDR2 FQDESV (reference sequence). CDR3 protein: CASSSDRDQPQNF. CDR3 nucleotide sequence: TGTGCCAGCAGCTCTGACAGGGATCAGCCCCAGAATTTT.

This clonotype has only a few counts. The chain recombines TRBV18 with TRBJ1-4, with a possible D match to TRBD1 (6 bases). V lost 8 bases and J lost 2, with 9 bases in between. Germline values: CDR1 KGHSH, CDR2 LQKENI. This CDR3 has 13 amino acids. CDR3 sequence: CASHRDTNEKLFF. In DNA form, the CDR3 reads TGTGCCAGCCACAGGGATACTAATGAAAAACTGTTTTTT. The full variable domain, its missing parts supplied by reference TRBV18 and TRBJ1-4, is NAGVMQNPRHLVRRRGQEARLRCSPMKGHSHVYWYRQLPEEGLKFMVYLQKENIIDESGMPKERFSAEFPKEGPSILRIQQVVRGDSAAYFCASHRDTNEKLFFGSGTQLSVL.

This clonotype has a count of ten or more. The V call is TRBV5-1, the J call TRBJ1-1; no definite D call. Trimming took 1 base from V and 1 from J, leaving 8 bases between them. This CDR3 contains 14 residues. Germline values: CDR1 SGHRS, CDR2 YFSETQ. The CDR3 sequence is CASSLTGPNTEAFF. The DNA for the CDR3 is TGCGCCAGCAGCTTGACCGGCCCGAACACTGAAGCTTTCTTT.

This clonotype was counted ten times or more. This sequence joins TRBV24-1 and TRBJ2-1, with D perhaps matching TRBD1 or TRBD2 (6 bases each). From germline, CDR1 is KGHDR and CDR2 SFDVKD. Trimming stripped 3 bases from V and 0 bases from J, with 11 bases between. This CDR3 region has 16 residues. The CDR3 sequence is CATSDQGGPSYNEQFF. CDR3 bases: TGTGCCACCAGTGATCAAGGGGGGCCCTCCTACAATGAGCAGTTCTTC.

At least ten counts were recorded for this clonotype. This chain's CDR3 is CSARDPRQGTYNSPLHF. The CDR3 nucleotides read TGCAGTGCTAGAGACCCCCGACAGGGGACCTATAATTCACCCCTCCACTTT. The rearrangement joins TRBV20-1 to TRBJ1-6; the match to TRBD1 covers 8 bases. This CDR3 is 17 amino acids long. Per germline, CDR1 DFQATT and CDR2 SNEGSKA (reference sequence). Germline trimming cut 0 bases from V and 2 bases from J; bases unmatched to any gene: 6.

The table lists this clonotype with many counts. This chain joins TRBV29-1 and TRBJ2-1; unclear D gene. The CDR3 runs 13 residues. V lost 4 bases to trimming and J lost 8 bases, with 15 bases between them. The germline CDR1 and CDR2 sequences are SQVTM and ANQGSEA. In nucleotides, the CDR3 is TGCAGCGTTGGAGAAAGTAACCTCGATGAGCAGTTCTTC. Translated, it gives CSVGESNLDEQFF.

This clonotype appeared many times. The J gene is TRBJ2-5, the V gene TRBV5-6; D call uncertain. The CDR3 contains 12 residues. From germline, CDR1 is SGHDT and CDR2 YYEEEE. V dropped 1 base and J dropped 4 bases, with 5 bases sitting between them. The CDR3 region is CASSLYGETQYF. In DNA form, the CDR3 reads TGTGCCAGCAGCTTGTACGGAGAGACCCAGTACTTC.

This clonotype was picked up many times. This chain uses TRBV6-6 with TRBJ2-5; D gene uncertain. Germline CDR1 and CDR2: MNHNY and SVGAGI (reference sequence). CDR3 length equals 12 residues. V lost 0 bases and J lost 5, with 4 bases in between. CDR3 sequence (DNA): TGTGCCAGCAGTTACTCGAGCGAGACCCAGTACTTC. This sequence encodes CASSYSSETQYF.

This clonotype occurred many times. The chain is built from TRBV7-9 and TRBJ1-2; D uncertain. Germline V gene data show CDR1 as SEHNR and CDR2 as FQNEAQ (reference sequence). Trimming removed 2 bases at V and 5 bases at J, with 9 bases between. The CDR3 runs 13 residues. DNA of the CDR3: TGTGCCAGCAGCTTAAGAACAGCTTATGGCTACACCTTC. It is translated as CASSLRTAYGYTF. The entire variable domain, with the rest obtained from reference TRBV7-9 and TRBJ1-2, is as follows: DTGVSQNPRHKITKRGQNVTFRCDPISEHNRLYWYRQTLGQGPEFLTYFQNEAQLEKSRLLSDRFSAERPKGSFSTLEIQRTEQGDSAMYLCASSLRTAYGYTFGSGTRLTVV.

This clonotype was observed at least ten times. This chain uses TRBV29-1 with TRBJ1-1; D possibly corresponds to TRBD1 (5 bases). The length of the CDR3 is 14 residues. The germline CDR1 and CDR2 sequences are SQVTM and ANQGSEA. The V end was cut by 7 bases, the J end by 10 bases, with 25 bases between. The CDR3 coding sequence is TGCAGCGCTTCCGACAGTGGCAGACCGGGGTTAGCTTTCTTT. Protein: CSASDSGRPGLAFF. The variable domain in full, completed from reference TRBV29-1 and TRBJ1-1, reads SAVISQKPSRDICQRGTSLTIQCQVDSQVTMMFWYRQQPGQSLTLIATANQGSEATYESGFVIDKFPISRPNLTFSTLTVSNMSPEDSSIYLCSASDSGRPGLAFFGQGTRLTVV.

This clonotype was counted at least ten times. The V gene is TRBV6-5, the J gene TRBJ1-1; TRBD1 is a possible D gene (5 bases). This CDR3 has 15 amino acids. Trimming pared 5 bases from V and 0 bases from J, leaving 13 bases between. CDR1 is MNHEY, CDR2 SVGAGI, per germline. The CDR3 bases are TGTGCCAGCAGTGCTGGGGGGACGGTGAACACTGAAGCTTTCTTT. This sequence encodes CASSAGGTVNTEAFF.

This clonotype was seen only a few times. The chain couples TRBV20-1 to TRBJ1-5; D possibly corresponds to TRBD1 (6 bases). V lost 5 bases and J lost 6, with 17 bases in between. The CDR3 covers 14 residues. Germline values: CDR1 DFQATT, CDR2 SNEGSKA (reference sequence). Here the CDR3 DNA reads TGCAGTGCTGCCCGGGGGGGGGCAGGTCAGCCCCAGCATTTT. Its translation is CSAARGGAGQPQHF.

This clonotype showed up many times. V and J are TRBV5-1 and TRBJ2-1, with D perhaps given as TRBD1 or TRBD2 (5 bases each). Germline loops: CDR1 SGHRS, CDR2 YFSETQ. The germline V and J ends were trimmed by 2 bases and 5 bases, with 14 bases remaining between them. The CDR3 totals 15 residues. CDR3 coding DNA: TGCGCCAGCAGCTTAGGACTCCTGGGGGACAATGAGCAGTTCTTC. Its translation: CASSLGLLGDNEQFF.

This clonotype was counted at least ten times. The chain combines TRBV4-1 with TRBJ2-7; D may be TRBD2 (5 bases). This CDR3 contains 17 residues. Germline V gene lookup returns CDR1 MGHRA and CDR2 YSYEKL. The ends were cut back, 3 bases at V and 0 bases at J, with 18 bases in the middle. The CDR3 reads CASSHPQVTGYSYEQYF. CDR3 nucleotide sequence: TGCGCCAGCAGCCATCCCCAAGTTACGGGGTACTCCTACGAGCAGTACTTC.

This clonotype is termed medium-sized. The chain has TRBV14 and TRBJ2-1; 8 nucleotides agree with TRBD1. With 4 bases clipped from V and 8 bases from J, the junction kept 7 bases outside the gene matches. Germline CDR1 reads SGHDN; CDR2 reads FVKESK. CDR3 length equals 14 residues. The CDR3 region is CASSLDREDDEQFF. Here the CDR3 DNA reads TGTGCCAGCAGCCTGGACAGGGAGGATGATGAGCAGTTCTTC.

There are many counts of this clonotype. V and J are TRBV29-1 and TRBJ1-5, with unresolved D. Trimming took 3 bases from V and 4 from J, leaving 16 bases between them. The CDR3 runs 15 residues. CDR1 SQVTM and CDR2 ANQGSEA come from the germline V gene. CDR3 sequence reads: CSVDEGRYPNQPQHF. DNA of the CDR3: TGCAGCGTTGATGAGGGAAGGTATCCGAATCAGCCCCAGCATTTT.

This clonotype is termed medium-sized (0.01 to 0.1%). The chain carries TRBV20-1 and TRBJ2-7; D might be TRBD1 (6 bases). V lost 7 bases, J lost 2 bases, and 18 bases lay in between. This CDR3 contains 14 residues. The germline gives CDR1 DFQATT, CDR2 SNEGSKA (reference sequence). CDR3 protein: CSVRSGTRPYEQYF. In DNA form, the CDR3 reads TGCAGTGTTCGATCCGGGACACGTCCCTACGAGCAGTACTTC.